This T cell receptor beta chain was documented in a study of CD8 T cell repertoires and HIV-1 epitope variants. Study as a whole: Each of Twenty-five Gag and Nef epitope peptides stimulated a separate culture.

Profiled with immunoSEQ multiplex PCR; TCRdb holds only in-frame clones, not every one. Of tens of thousands of clones listed, around 67% are singletons. With 3 bases clipped from V and 7 bases from J, the junction kept 5 bases outside the gene matches. CDR1 and CDR2 (germline): SGHDN, FVKESK. The CDR3 has 15 amino acids. This clone was picked up a small number of times. The chain couples TRBV14 to TRBJ2-1; TRBD1 matches 11 bases. The clonotype was recovered from a male donor with HIV. The sample was uncultured baseline CD8+ T cells from peripheral blood mononuclear cells (PBMCs). In nucleotides, the CDR3 is TGTGCCAGCAGCCAGGGACAGGGGGAGGAAAATGAGCAGTTCTTC. It translates to CASSQGQGEENEQFF. Combining the CDR3 with reference TRBV14 and TRBJ2-1 gives the whole variable domain EAGVTQFPSHSVIEKGQTVTLRCDPISGHDNLYWYRRVMGKEIKFLLHFVKESKQDESGMPNNRFLAERTGGTYSTLKVQPAELEDSGVYFCASSQGQGEENEQFFGPGTRLTVL.